This note documents a single TCR beta chain sequence. This record comes from a study of technical replicates of blood from a handful of donors. The CDR3 is 16 residues long. CDR1 and CDR2 (germline): SGHTA, FQGNSA. The V and J ends lost 0 bases and 2 bases respectively, with 12 bases between them. TCRdb keeps only in-frame clones here, not all; method: immunoSEQ multiplex PCR. The sample holds some 66,000 clones, over 75% seen once. The chain carries TRBV7-2 and TRBJ2-3; TRBD2 is a possible D gene (6 bases). The sequencing input was PBMCs. The receptor comes from a human donor in good health. Some clones in this sample may be carry-over from other donors' samples. CDR3 coding DNA: TGTGCCAGCAGCTTAGCGGCGGGAACTTCCACAGATACGCAGTATTTT. Translation gives CASSLAAGTSTDTQYF.